This T cell receptor (beta chain) originates from a study of blood T cell repertoires in COVID-19. As for the study in general: COVID-19 samples, acute and convalescent, were from the United States, Italy and Spain.

Original methodology: From reference gene primer amplification, estimates of nucleated cell counts were derived. Here immunoSEQ multiplex PCR was the method, and the copy in TCRdb shows in-frame clones only, minus some. Clonal size and the V and J genes are those of that table, whereas D and trimming came from the DNA. The profile shows 250,000 to 300,000 clones, roughly 89% of them singletons. This clone appeared a few times. This clonotype was sampled from a woman aged 25-40 years with COVID-19, enrolled during active disease. The sample was peripheral blood.

CDR3 sequence: CASSHAGQGNYGYTF. For the CDR3, the DNA is TGTGCCAGTAGCCATGCGGGACAGGGGAACTATGGCTACACCTTC. The rearrangement uses TRBV19 and TRBJ1-2, with 10 bases matching TRBD1. The germline CDR1 and CDR2 sequences are LNHDA and SQIVND (reference sequence). The J segment lost 2 bases and the V segment lost 6 bases, leaving 6 bases of the junction unmatched. The CDR3 totals 15 residues.